The 27 T cell receptor beta chains below come from one sample, sequenced in a study of shared clonotypes between healthy human individuals. Measured with immunoSEQ multiplex PCR; TCRdb has only the in-frame clones, and not every one. The sample has about 1.5 million clones; roughly 96% are singletons. Sequenced material: naive CD4+ T cells sorted from blood. Indicated subset: CD45RA+ positively selected. The source of these receptors is a young man in good health.

Comments on this clone: Other DNA sequences in this specimen translate into the identical CDR3. CDR3 residues: CSGLAGYEQYF. The CDR3 DNA follows: TGCAGTGGACTAGCGGGCTACGAGCAGTACTTC. V is TRBV20-1 and J is TRBJ2-7, with TRBD2 matching over 10 bases. The CDR3 consists of 11 residues. The ends lost 7 bases at V and 3 bases at J; junction bases unmatched: 0. Germline lookup yields CDR1 DFQATT and CDR2 SNEGSKA (reference sequence).

As concerns this clone: The same CDR3 can be traced to other DNA sequences in this sample. The gene calls are TRBV29-1 and TRBJ2-7; a possible D gene is TRBD2 (5 bases). Germline values: CDR1 SQVTM, CDR2 ANQGSEA. The ends were cut back, 5 bases at V and 3 bases at J, with 8 bases in the middle. The CDR3 has 11 residues. CDR3 nucleotides: TGCAGCGTTAGTCGGGGCTACGAGCAGTACTTC. This codes for CSVSRGYEQYF.

This clone was recorded once. This chain connects TRBV19 to TRBJ2-1; possible D gene TRBD2, 5 bases. Germline CDR1 is LNHDA and CDR2 is SQIVND (reference sequence). V was pared by 6 bases and J by 3 bases, with 18 bases between. This CDR3 comprises 16 residues. The CDR3 here is CASSRTTRPVYNEQFF. CDR3 DNA: TGTGCCAGTAGCAGAACAACTAGACCGGTCTACAATGAGCAGTTCTTC.

This clone was observed a single time. The chain has TRBV7-9 and TRBJ1-3, with 7 bases lining up with TRBD1. The CDR3 is 16 amino acids. J gave up 4 bases and V 5 bases, and 11 bases lay outside the gene matches. Germline V gene data show CDR1 as SEHNR and CDR2 as FQNEAQ (reference sequence). The DNA of the CDR3 is TGTGCCAGCAGCCAGTGGGACAGAGGAAGCGGAAACACCATATATTTT. Its translation: CASSQWDRGSGNTIYF.

The chain uses TRBV10-3 and TRBJ1-2; the D is unclear. The germline CDR1 and CDR2 sequences are ENHRY and SYGVKD. CDR3 length: 12 amino acids. V shed 4 bases and J shed 7 bases, with 10 bases lying between them. The CDR3 loop is CAISGLDGGYTF. CDR3 DNA sequence: TGTGCCATCAGTGGGTTGGATGGTGGCTACACCTTC.

V is TRBV15 and J is TRBJ2-7, with D perhaps matching TRBD1 or TRBD2 (5 bases each). Germline V gives CDR1 LNHNV, CDR2 YYDKDF (reference sequence). This CDR3 is 13 amino acids long. V shed 0 bases and J shed 6 bases, with 9 bases lying between them. The DNA of the CDR3 is TGTGCCACCAGCAGAGATTTTGGGGGCGAGCAGTACTTC. Protein sequence: CATSRDFGGEQYF.

This clone came up a few times. The rearrangement uses TRBV13 and TRBJ2-7; D call uncertain. From germline, CDR1 is PRHDT and CDR2 FYEKMQ (reference sequence). Trimming pared 0 bases from V and 2 bases from J, leaving 5 bases between. This CDR3 has 13 residues. Written as DNA, the CDR3 is TGTGCCAGCAGCTTAGGGCCCACCTACGAGCAGTACTTC. Translating gives CASSLGPTYEQYF.

This chain links TRBV7-8 with TRBJ1-1; D remains ambiguous. The CDR3 is 16 residues long. The germline V gene has CDR1 SGHVS and CDR2 FQNEAQ. Between the trimmed V and J ends, which lost 5 bases and 5 bases, there was a span of 21 bases. The CDR3 loop reads CASSLTNGPATTEAFF. CDR3 nucleotides: TGTGCCAGCAGCCTAACTAACGGACCTGCGACGACTGAAGCTTTCTTT.

The V gene is TRBV10-3, the J gene TRBJ1-2; 7 bases are shared with TRBD1. CDR1 is ENHRY and CDR2 is SYGVKD in the germline V gene. The CDR3 consists of 12 residues. Trimming cost V 6 bases and J 6 bases; bases outside gene matches: 4. The CDR3 DNA follows: TGTGCCATCAGGGTCGGGACAGATGGCTACACCTTC. Translating gives CAIRVGTDGYTF.

CDR3 nucleotide sequence: TGTGCCAGCAGTCGGAGGGGGGTTTCGGATCAGCCCCAGCATTTT. Translated: CASSRRGVSDQPQHF. This chain links TRBV6-1 with TRBJ1-5, with D perhaps TRBD1 (6 bases). This CDR3 contains 15 residues. Per germline, CDR1 MNHNS and CDR2 SASEGT. V was cut by 5 bases and J by 5 bases, with 16 bases left in between.

The rearrangement uses TRBV6-1 and TRBJ2-1, with TRBD1 matching 10 bases. The CDR3 totals 15 residues. Germline assignment: CDR1 MNHNS and CDR2 SASEGT. V lost 6 bases, J lost 6 bases, and 8 bases stayed unmatched. The CDR3 reads CASRPGTGEFNEQFF. As DNA, the CDR3 is TGTGCCAGCAGACCCGGGACAGGGGAATTCAATGAGCAGTTCTTC.

The chain combines TRBV11-3 with TRBJ1-2; D remains unclear. This CDR3 region has 12 residues. Germline V gene data show CDR1 as SGHNT and CDR2 as YENEEA. Deletions cut 4 bases from V and 3 bases from J, with 6 bases between. CDR3 amino acids: CASSCRYYGYTF. The CDR3 nucleotides are TGTGCCAGCAGCTGTCGGTACTATGGCTACACCTTC.

This clone was seen only once. The chain uses TRBV7-8 and TRBJ2-1; 9 nucleotides line up with TRBD2. CDR1 and CDR2 from the germline V gene are SGHVS and FQNEAQ. This CDR3 comprises 19 residues. J gave up 2 bases and V 2 bases, and 13 bases lay outside the gene matches. The CDR3 region is CASSLLGWALAGTYNEQFF. In DNA, the CDR3 is TGTGCCAGCAGCTTATTGGGGTGGGCTCTAGCGGGAACCTACAATGAGCAGTTCTTC.

This sequence joins TRBV10-2 and TRBJ2-7; 8 nucleotides line up with TRBD2. After removal of 3 bases from V and 5 bases from J, the junction contained 6 bases not matched to a gene. Looked up from germline, CDR1 is WSHSY and CDR2 is SAAADI. The CDR3 length is 14 residues. For the CDR3, the DNA is TGCGCCAGCAGTGACACTAGCGGCAGGGACGAGCAGTACTTC. This sequence encodes CASSDTSGRDEQYF.

The CDR3 sequence: CASRAGTDTNTEAFF. The CDR3 DNA sequence: TGTGCCAGCAGGGCAGGGACAGACACGAACACTGAAGCTTTCTTT. The chain combines TRBV6-1 with TRBJ1-1; 7 bases are shared with TRBD1. The V gene end was trimmed by 6 bases and the J gene end by 1 base; junction bases not matched to a gene: 8. The CDR3 totals 15 residues. Germline values: CDR1 MNHNS, CDR2 SASEGT.

The chain combines TRBV18 with TRBJ2-3; weak D call: TRBD1 (5 bases). The germline V gene encodes CDR1 KGHSH and CDR2 LQKENI. V was trimmed by 5 bases and J by 0 bases, leaving 9 bases between them. The CDR3 loop spans 14 amino acids. CDR3 nucleotides: TGTGCCAGCTCAGACAGTTTGAGCACAGATACGCAGTATTTT. Its translation is CASSDSLSTDTQYF.

About this clone itself: This same CDR3 is encoded by further DNA sequences in the sample. The chain couples TRBV2 to TRBJ2-2; D is unresolved. Germline values: CDR1 SNHLY, CDR2 FYNNEI. V lost 4 bases and J 3 bases, leaving 3 bases between the germline ends. The CDR3 runs 12 residues. Here the CDR3 reads CASSGDTGELFF. CDR3 in DNA: TGTGCCAGCAGTGGAGACACCGGGGAGCTGTTTTTT.

The genes are TRBV7-6 and TRBJ1-4; 8 nucleotides agree with TRBD1. After removal of 5 bases from V and 5 bases from J, the junction contained 4 bases not matched to a gene. Germline V lookup: CDR1 SGHVS, CDR2 FNYEAQ. The CDR3 spans 14 residues. CDR3 nucleotide sequence: TGTGCCAGCAGCCGCGGGACAGGCAATGAAAAACTGTTTTTT. Amino acids: CASSRGTGNEKLFF.

This chain joins TRBV29-1 and TRBJ2-5; D might be TRBD1 or TRBD2, each matching 5 bases. CDR1 SQVTM and CDR2 ANQGSEA come from the germline V gene. The CDR3 has 16 amino acids. V shed 2 bases and J shed 3 bases, with 19 bases lying between them. CDR3 sequence (DNA): TGCAGCGTTGAATCACGGCGGGCAGGGCGGAAAGAGACCCAGTACTTC. As protein: CSVESRRAGRKETQYF.

This chain links TRBV18 with TRBJ1-5; 9 nucleotides align to TRBD1. J lost 6 bases, V lost 5 bases, and 14 bases had no gene match. The V gene's germline CDR1 is KGHSH and CDR2 LQKENI. This CDR3 is built from 17 residues. The CDR3: CASSTLGIQGAGQPQHF. The CDR3 nucleotides read TGTGCCAGCTCAACACTTGGAATACAGGGGGCAGGTCAGCCCCAGCATTTT. Complete variable domain (other parts from reference TRBV18 and TRBJ1-5): NAGVMQNPRHLVRRRGQEARLRCSPMKGHSHVYWYRQLPEEGLKFMVYLQKENIIDESGMPKERFSAEFPKEGPSILRIQQVVRGDSAAYFCASSTLGIQGAGQPQHFGDGTRLSIL.

The chain is built from TRBV5-1 and TRBJ2-7; TRBD2 matches 13 bases. CDR1 SGHRS and CDR2 YFSETQ come from the germline V gene. With V trimmed by 4 bases and J by 5 bases, 3 bases remained unmatched. The CDR3 runs to 14 residues. CDR3 bases: TGCGCCAGCAGCCCAACTAGCGGGAGGGACGAGCAGTACTTC. It codes for CASSPTSGRDEQYF. The whole variable domain, remainder taken from reference TRBV5-1 and TRBJ2-7, is KAGVTQTPRYLIKTRGQQVTLSCSPISGHRSVSWYQQTPGQGLQFLFEYFSETQRNKGNFPGRFSGRQFSNSRSEMNVSTLELGDSALYLCASSPTSGRDEQYFGPGTRLTVT.

The chain is built from TRBV2 and TRBJ2-2, with TRBD1 as a possible D gene (5 bases). This CDR3 has 14 residues. Germline V lookup: CDR1 SNHLY, CDR2 FYNNEI. Trimming removed 6 bases from V and 6 bases from J, with 14 bases in between. DNA for the CDR3: TGTGCCAGCAGAGAGATAGACAGACCCGGGGAGCTGTTTTTT. Translation gives CASREIDRPGELFF.

This chain joins TRBV9 and TRBJ2-7; D perhaps matches TRBD1 (5 bases). This CDR3 is built from 15 residues. Germline CDR1 is SGDLS and CDR2 is YYNGEE. Trimming left V 2 bases short and J 1 base short, with 13 bases between. DNA for the CDR3: TGTGCCAGCAGCGTGGGGCCCCAGTCGTCCTACGAGCAGTACTTC. This encodes CASSVGPQSSYEQYF.

The rearrangement uses TRBV10-2 and TRBJ2-2; tentatively, D is TRBD1 (6 bases). The CDR3 runs 15 residues. V lost 6 bases, J lost 0 bases, and 11 bases lay in between. The V gene's germline CDR1 is WSHSY and CDR2 SAAADI. The CDR3 region is CASRYRAANTGELFF. CDR3 nucleotide sequence: TGCGCCAGCAGATACAGGGCTGCGAACACCGGGGAGCTGTTTTTT.

This clone was seen a single time. The chain joins TRBV4-3 to TRBJ1-5; 7 nucleotides agree with TRBD1. Trimming cost V 9 bases and J 2 bases; bases outside gene matches: 13. Germline V CDR1 and CDR2: LGHNA, YSLEER. This CDR3 comprises 16 residues. This chain's CDR3 is CASLTGECRGNQPQHF. CDR3 nucleotides: TGCGCCAGTTTAACAGGGGAATGTAGGGGCAATCAGCCCCAGCATTTT.

Comment on this clone: The germline gene is not matched at one end of the junction; a read error may be the cause. The chain employs TRBV29-1 and TRBJ2-1; D call uncertain. Germline lookup yields CDR1 SQVTM and CDR2 ANQGSEA. The CDR3 runs to 16 residues. The CDR3 here is CSGESLGRRNQDEQFF. The CDR3 DNA is TGCAGCGGTGAATCCCTTGGGCGCCGAAATCAAGATGAGCAGTTCTTC.

This rearrangement joins TRBV6-1 to TRBJ1-1; D possibly corresponds to TRBD1 (5 bases). The V and J ends lost 5 bases and 10 bases respectively, with 17 bases between them. The CDR3 extends over 13 amino acids. From germline, CDR1 is MNHNS and CDR2 SASEGT. The CDR3 protein is CASSNGGWFGAFF. The CDR3 nucleotides read TGTGCCAGCAGTAACGGGGGGTGGTTTGGAGCTTTCTTT.